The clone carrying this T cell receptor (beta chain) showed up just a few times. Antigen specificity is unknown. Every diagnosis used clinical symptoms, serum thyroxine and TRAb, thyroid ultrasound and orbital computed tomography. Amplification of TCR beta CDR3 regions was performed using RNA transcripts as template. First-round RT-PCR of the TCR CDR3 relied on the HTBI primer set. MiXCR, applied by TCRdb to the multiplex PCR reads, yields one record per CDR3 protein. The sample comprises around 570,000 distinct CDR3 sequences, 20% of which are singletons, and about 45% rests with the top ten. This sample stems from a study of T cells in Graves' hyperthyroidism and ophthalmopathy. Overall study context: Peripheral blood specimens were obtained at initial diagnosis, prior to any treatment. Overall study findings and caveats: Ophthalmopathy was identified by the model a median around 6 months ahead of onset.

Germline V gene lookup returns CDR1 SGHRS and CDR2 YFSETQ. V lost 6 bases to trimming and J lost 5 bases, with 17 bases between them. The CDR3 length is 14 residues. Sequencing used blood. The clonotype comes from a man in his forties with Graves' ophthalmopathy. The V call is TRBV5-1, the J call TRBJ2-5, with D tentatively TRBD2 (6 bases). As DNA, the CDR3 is TGCGCCAGCAAGGAGGGAGTGGTCGGGGAGACCCAGTACTTC. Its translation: CASKEGVVGETQYF.